This T cell receptor beta chain was captured in a study of PD-1 blockade in classical Hodgkin lymphoma. At the level of the study: Nivolumab was administered to patients intravenously at 3 mg/kg every 2 weeks. Study-wide results and limits: Individuals initiating nivolumab under 1 year after ASCT were excluded.

Data came from immunoSEQ multiplex PCR; TCRdb stores just in-frame clones and leaves some out. The sample includes around 91,000 clones, roughly 76% of them seen just once. Every patient was affected by relapse after autologous stem cell transplantation, while exposure to brentuximab vedotin was not uniform. The CDR3 runs to 12 residues. Trimming removed 2 bases from V and 4 bases from J, with 8 bases in between. The germline gives CDR1 GTSNPN, CDR2 SVGIG (reference sequence). This clone showed up many times. Its antigen is as yet unknown. The chain combines TRBV30 with TRBJ1-1; weak D call: TRBD1 (5 bases). The origin of this receptor is a human donor with classical Hodgkin lymphoma. The sample consisted of peripheral blood mononuclear cells (PBMCs), taken before the second cycle of nivolumab. CDR3 DNA sequence: TGTGCCTGGAGTAGGGGTATCACTGAAGCTTTCTTT. It is translated as CAWSRGITEAFF.